A single sample is the source of the 18 T cell receptor beta chains below, sequenced in a study of T cells in narcolepsy. Produced via immunoSEQ multiplex PCR; TCRdb's table is partial and in-frame only. The sample has 31,000 or so clones; roughly 90% are singletons. The specimen was CD45RA- memory CD4+ T cells from PBMCs. The receptor set was obtained from a human donor with narcolepsy.

This chain uses TRBV11-2 with TRBJ2-1, with TRBD2 identical over 11 bases. After removal of 5 bases from V and 3 bases from J, the junction contained 3 bases not matched to a gene. CDR3 length: 15 residues. Germline lookup yields CDR1 SGHAT and CDR2 FQNNGV. The CDR3 sequence: CASSLGLADYNEQFF. DNA for the CDR3: TGTGCCAGCAGCCTGGGACTAGCGGACTACAATGAGCAGTTCTTC.

This clone appeared once. This CDR3 reads CASSLSPTVYGYTF. The CDR3 region has the DNA TGTGCCAGCAGTTTATCCCCTACAGTCTATGGCTACACCTTC. The J gene is TRBJ1-2, the V gene TRBV28; no clear D. This CDR3 has 14 residues. V was cut by 1 base and J by 4 bases, with 10 bases left in between. Per germline, CDR1 MDHEN and CDR2 SYDVKM.

Of note for this clone: A read error may account for a junction end that differs from germline. The rearrangement uses TRBV28 and TRBJ2-3; TRBD2 matches at 10 bases. The germline gives CDR1 MDHEN, CDR2 SYDVKM. The CDR3 has 14 amino acids. The CDR3 DNA reads as TGTGCCAGCAGCCGTCCGCCTCTAGCGGGAGTTTCGAATTTT. It specifies CASSRPPLAGVSNF.

The chain employs TRBV30 and TRBJ2-7; a weak D match, TRBD1 (5 bases). The CDR3 runs to 13 residues. Trimming shortened V by 4 bases and J by 3 bases, and 13 bases separated the two germline ends. CDR1 is GTSNPN and CDR2 is SVGIG in the germline V gene (reference sequence). The CDR3 DNA sequence: TGTGCCTGGACAAAGGGCAGGGACTACGAGCAGTACTTC. Translating gives CAWTKGRDYEQYF.

This rearrangement joins TRBV7-6 to TRBJ2-7; D is possibly TRBD1 or TRBD2 (6 bases each). Trimming shortened V by 5 bases and J by 5 bases, and 22 bases separated the two germline ends. The germline gives CDR1 SGHVS, CDR2 FNYEAQ. CDR3 length: 16 residues. The CDR3 coding sequence is TGTGCCAGCAGCCCAATCGTGCAGGGGAGGTCTGACGAGCAGTACTTC. Encoded protein: CASSPIVQGRSDEQYF. Using reference TRBV7-6 and TRBJ2-7 for the parts outside the CDR3, the full variable domain is GAGVSQSPRYKVTKRGQDVALRCDPISGHVSLYWYRQALGQGPEFLTYFNYEAQQDKSGLPNDRFSAERPEGSISTLTIQRTEQRDSAMYRCASSPIVQGRSDEQYFGPGTRLTVT.

The chain has TRBV6-6 and TRBJ1-1, with D possibly being TRBD1 (6 bases). Germline V gene data show CDR1 as MNHNY and CDR2 as SVGAGI (reference sequence). V shed 7 bases and J shed 1 base, with 10 bases lying between them. This CDR3 has 13 amino acids. CDR3 nucleotide sequence: TGTGCCAGCAATCCGGGACAGAACACTGAAGCTTTCTTT. Protein sequence: CASNPGQNTEAFF.

The chain links TRBV28 to TRBJ1-2; TRBD1 agrees at 11 bases. In germline, CDR1 is MDHEN, CDR2 SYDVKM. The V gene end was trimmed by 4 bases and the J gene end by 4 bases; junction bases not matched to a gene: 5. The CDR3 extends over 15 amino acids. Here the CDR3 DNA reads TGTGCCAGCAGTTCGCCGGGACAGGGGGTCTATGGCTACACCTTC. Translated, it gives CASSSPGQGVYGYTF.

V usage is TRBV7-9 and J usage is TRBJ1-4, with TRBD1 as a possible D gene (5 bases). This CDR3 has 15 amino acids. In germline, CDR1 is SEHNR, CDR2 FQNEAQ (reference sequence). The ends were cut back, 5 bases at V and 3 bases at J, with 13 bases in the middle. Here the CDR3 DNA reads TGTGCCAGCAGCGGATCGGGGGGACCTAATGAAAAACTGTTTTTT. Amino acid sequence: CASSGSGGPNEKLFF.

V is TRBV30 and J is TRBJ2-1, with D hard to call. The CDR3 is 13 amino acids. Trimming pared 4 bases from V and 6 bases from J, leaving 13 bases between. In germline, CDR1 is GTSNPN, CDR2 SVGIG (reference sequence). The CDR3 sequence: CAWTGTKANEQFF. The CDR3 DNA reads TGTGCCTGGACAGGTACCAAAGCCAATGAGCAGTTCTTC. Using reference TRBV30 and TRBJ2-1 for the parts outside the CDR3, the full variable domain is SQTIHQWPATLVQPVGSPLSLECTVEGTSNPNLYWYRQAAGRGLQLLFYSVGIGQISSEVPQNLSASRPQDRQFILSSKKLLLSDSGFYLCAWTGTKANEQFFGPGTRLTVL.

The V and J genes are TRBV11-2 and TRBJ2-4, with D perhaps TRBD1 (6 bases). The CDR3 runs 15 residues. The germline V gene encodes CDR1 SGHAT and CDR2 FQNNGV. With 4 bases removed from V and 3 bases from J, the gap between germline ends came to 13 bases. CDR3 bases: TGTGCCAGCAGCTCCATCCAGGGGATCAAAAACATTCAGTACTTC. Its protein product is CASSSIQGIKNIQYF.

V and J are TRBV6-1 and TRBJ1-5; D uncertain. The germline gives CDR1 MNHNS, CDR2 SASEGT. Trimming stripped 6 bases from V and 3 bases from J, with 9 bases between. The CDR3 covers 13 residues. In nucleotides, the CDR3 is TGTGCCAGCAGCCGGGAGGTCAATCAGCCCCAGCATTTT. Its protein is CASSREVNQPQHF.

V usage is TRBV2 and J usage is TRBJ2-3; 10 bases align to TRBD2. The CDR3 loop spans 15 amino acids. Germline lookup yields CDR1 SNHLY and CDR2 FYNNEI. V dropped 6 bases and J dropped 2; count of bases not matched to a gene: 5. CDR3 in DNA: TGTGCCAGCAGGGCTAGCGGGGGACTCACAGATACGCAGTATTTT. This encodes CASRASGGLTDTQYF. Full variable domain (rest looked up from reference TRBV2 and TRBJ2-3): EPEVTQTPSHQVTQMGQEVILRCVPISNHLYFYWYRQILGQKVEFLVSFYNNEISEKSEIFDDQFSVERPDGSNFTLKIRSTKLEDSAMYFCASRASGGLTDTQYFGPGTRLTVL.

This rearrangement joins TRBV5-4 to TRBJ1-1; D is ambiguous. The V end lost 4 bases, the J end lost 5 bases, and 21 bases lay between the germline ends. CDR1 SGHNT and CDR2 YYREEE come from the germline V gene (reference sequence). This CDR3 is built from 16 residues. CDR3 region: CASSANWGSGHTEAFF. The CDR3 bases are TGTGCCAGCAGCGCGAATTGGGGTTCAGGTCATACTGAAGCTTTCTTT.

The chain couples TRBV5-1 to TRBJ2-1; maybe TRBD2 (6 bases). Germline V gene lookup returns CDR1 SGHRS and CDR2 YFSETQ. Between the trimmed V and J ends, which lost 8 bases and 8 bases, there was a span of 14 bases. CDR3 length equals 12 residues. CDR3 protein: CASHQGLHEQFF. CDR3 nucleotide sequence: TGCGCCAGTCATCAGGGACTTCATGAGCAGTTCTTC.

The V gene is TRBV2, the J gene TRBJ2-1, with D maybe TRBD2 (5 bases). The V end was cut by 1 base, the J end by 8 bases, with 12 bases between. The CDR3 totals 14 residues. Germline CDR1 is SNHLY and CDR2 is FYNNEI. The CDR3 is CASSEGLPGHEQFF. As DNA, the CDR3 is TGTGCCAGCAGTGAAGGACTACCGGGTCATGAGCAGTTCTTC.

The rearrangement joins TRBV30 to TRBJ1-2, with D tentatively TRBD1 (5 bases). Germline lookup yields CDR1 GTSNPN and CDR2 SVGIG (reference sequence). V lost 2 bases and J lost 4, with 8 bases in between. This CDR3 contains 12 residues. CDR3: CAWSTGTYGYTF. CDR3 DNA sequence: TGTGCCTGGAGTACAGGAACCTATGGCTACACCTTC. The variable domain in full, with the rest retrieved from reference TRBV30 and TRBJ1-2, is SQTIHQWPATLVQPVGSPLSLECTVEGTSNPNLYWYRQAAGRGLQLLFYSVGIGQISSEVPQNLSASRPQDRQFILSSKKLLLSDSGFYLCAWSTGTYGYTFGSGTRLTVV.

The V and J genes are TRBV28 and TRBJ2-1; TRBD1 aligns across 9 bases. CDR1 and CDR2 from the germline V gene are MDHEN and SYDVKM. Trimming removed 3 bases from V and 1 base from J; junction bases left unmatched: 4. This CDR3 has 16 residues. In DNA, the CDR3 is TGTGCCAGCAGTTTGCCCGGACAGGGGTCCTACAATGAGCAGTTCTTC. Amino acid sequence: CASSLPGQGSYNEQFF.

V usage is TRBV28 and J usage is TRBJ2-1; 11 bases are a match to TRBD2. J gave up 2 bases and V 6 bases, and 9 bases lay outside the gene matches. CDR3 length equals 17 residues. The germline gives CDR1 MDHEN, CDR2 SYDVKM. CDR3 coding DNA: TGTGCCAGCAGCCCAAGCCCGGGACTAGCGGCCTACAATGAGCAGTTCTTC. It yields the protein CASSPSPGLAAYNEQFF.